A single sample is the source of the 28 T cell receptor beta chains below, sequenced in a study of a mutant IDH1 vaccine in newly diagnosed glioma. Time point denoted: week 35, safety follow-up. With topical imiquimod, each dose of the vaccine consisted of 300 ug of mutant IDH1 20-mer peptide. Sequencing used immunoSEQ multiplex PCR; TCRdb keeps in-frame clones, though not all of them. Seen here are approximately 45,000 clones, 88% observed once, and the top ten hold 4.5% to 6%. No antigen has been identified for these receptors. The starting material was PBMCs, obtained from a glioma patient whose treatment included an IDH1 peptide vaccine. The receptors here all came from a woman between 40 and 50 years old with glioma.

The genes are TRBV6-5 and TRBJ1-3, with 9 bases identical to TRBD1. The germline V gene encodes CDR1 MNHEY and CDR2 SVGAGI. CDR3 size: 16 residues. After removal of 2 bases from V and 4 bases from J, the junction contained 6 bases not matched to a gene. The CDR3 DNA reads TGTGCCAGCAGTTACGACAGGGGGACGGTAGGAAACACCATATATTTT. Residues: CASSYDRGTVGNTIYF.

The V and J genes are TRBV19 and TRBJ1-5, with 7 bases that match TRBD1. CDR1 LNHDA and CDR2 SQIVND come from the germline V gene (reference sequence). CDR3 length: 16 residues. Losses at the gene ends were 1 base for V and 3 bases for J; bases not matched to a gene: 6. The CDR3 spells CASSIGRDRDNQPQHF. The CDR3, as DNA: TGTGCCAGTAGTATAGGCAGGGACAGAGACAATCAGCCCCAGCATTTT.

This clone was picked up a small number of times. V and J are TRBV2 and TRBJ2-7; D is possibly TRBD1 (5 bases). The germline CDR1 and CDR2 sequences are SNHLY and FYNNEI. The CDR3 consists of 13 residues. V was clipped by 2 bases and J by 2 bases, with 7 bases between them. CDR3 sequence (DNA): TGTGCCAGCAGTGAACCAGGGACCTACGAGCAGTACTTC. Protein product: CASSEPGTYEQYF.

The chain links TRBV27 to TRBJ2-3, with a possible D match to TRBD2 (7 bases). Germline V lookup: CDR1 MNHEY, CDR2 SMNVEV (reference sequence). The CDR3 totals 15 residues. Trimming shortened V by 3 bases and J by 4 bases, and 14 bases separated the two germline ends. CDR3 protein: CASSFLGGRSDTQYF. The CDR3, as DNA: TGTGCCAGCAGTTTTTTGGGGGGGCGCTCAGATACGCAGTATTTT.

The J gene is TRBJ1-6, the V gene TRBV7-9; 9 bases agree with TRBD1. The junction had 5 bases not matched to a gene; V was cut back by 4 bases and J by 10 bases. CDR1 is SEHNR and CDR2 is FQNEAQ in the germline V gene (reference sequence). The CDR3 runs 14 residues. The CDR3 is CASSSGQGSSPLHF. DNA for the CDR3: TGTGCCAGCAGCTCGGGACAGGGCAGCTCACCCCTCCACTTT.

The V gene is TRBV2, the J gene TRBJ2-5, with 12 bases that match TRBD2. Germline trimming cut 5 bases from V and 5 bases from J; bases unmatched to any gene: 6. From germline, CDR1 is SNHLY and CDR2 FYNNEI. The CDR3 has 15 amino acids. The DNA of the CDR3 is TGTGCCAGCAGTCTAGCGGGGGGGCGGTATGAGACCCAGTACTTC. Translation: CASSLAGGRYETQYF.

This chain connects TRBV19 to TRBJ2-2, with TRBD1 identical over 8 bases. Germline V gives CDR1 LNHDA, CDR2 SQIVND (reference sequence). The CDR3 runs 15 residues. V shed 9 bases and J 7 bases; nucleotides not matched to a gene: 13. The CDR3: CASGQGVFVGGELFF. CDR3 in DNA: TGTGCCAGCGGACAGGGCGTATTCGTCGGCGGGGAGCTGTTTTTT.

This chain joins TRBV9 and TRBJ2-2; no clear D. V was clipped by 3 bases and J by 6 bases, with 9 bases between them. The CDR3 extends over 13 amino acids. Germline V gene lookup returns CDR1 SGDLS and CDR2 YYNGEE. Here the CDR3 reads CASSAGDPGELFF. The CDR3 bases are TGTGCCAGCAGCGCCGGCGATCCCGGGGAGCTGTTTTTT.

V usage is TRBV7-9 and J usage is TRBJ1-1, with D possibly matching TRBD1 (5 bases). Germline CDR1 reads SEHNR; CDR2 reads FQNEAQ (reference sequence). CDR3 length equals 12 residues. Trimming took off 2 bases at V and 8 bases at J, with 9 bases between the two ends. The CDR3 here is CASSLTRDEAFF. The CDR3 DNA sequence: TGTGCCAGCAGCTTAACCCGGGACGAAGCTTTCTTT.

J is TRBJ1-2 and V is TRBV7-8, with 10 bases that match TRBD1. The V gene end was trimmed by 3 bases and the J gene end by 6 bases; junction bases not matched to a gene: 4. Germline CDR1 and CDR2: SGHVS and FQNEAQ. The CDR3 has 14 residues. CDR3 region: CASSFDRGRDGYTF. In DNA, the CDR3 is TGTGCCAGCAGCTTTGACAGGGGGCGCGATGGCTACACCTTC.

V and J are TRBV4-1 and TRBJ2-2; no definite D call. The CDR3 totals 13 residues. Trimming left V 0 bases short and J 7 bases short, with 6 bases between. Germline V lookup: CDR1 MGHRA, CDR2 YSYEKL. DNA of the CDR3: TGCGCCAGCAGCCAAGAAGGTTTCGGGGAGCTGTTTTTT. It encodes CASSQEGFGELFF.

This chain joins TRBV9 and TRBJ1-1; 9 positions agree with TRBD1. This CDR3 comprises 13 residues. V was pared by 6 bases and J by 4 bases, with 4 bases of the junction left unmatched. In germline, CDR1 is SGDLS, CDR2 YYNGEE. Here the CDR3 reads CASKTGGGTEAFF. The CDR3 bases are TGTGCCAGCAAAACAGGGGGCGGCACTGAAGCTTTCTTT.

This clone was recorded only once. The rearrangement joins TRBV14 to TRBJ2-1; D not certain. This CDR3 is 14 amino acids long. The V gene lost 4 bases and the J gene lost 6 bases, with 13 bases spanning the gap. CDR1 is SGHDN, CDR2 FVKESK, per germline. The CDR3 sequence is CASSPSWAFNEQFF. For the CDR3, the DNA is TGTGCCAGCAGCCCCTCCTGGGCGTTCAATGAGCAGTTCTTC. Full variable domain (rest looked up from reference TRBV14 and TRBJ2-1): EAGVTQFPSHSVIEKGQTVTLRCDPISGHDNLYWYRRVMGKEIKFLLHFVKESKQDESGMPNNRFLAERTGGTYSTLKVQPAELEDSGVYFCASSPSWAFNEQFFGPGTRLTVL.

V gene TRBV7-2 combines with J gene TRBJ1-5; unclear D gene. Looked up from germline, CDR1 is SGHTA and CDR2 is FQGNSA. V was cut by 3 bases and J by 4 bases, with 10 bases left in between. This CDR3 is built from 14 residues. This CDR3 reads CASSLPGMNQPQHF. The CDR3 nucleotides are TGTGCCAGCAGCTTGCCGGGGATGAATCAGCCCCAGCATTTT.

This clone was detected a few times. The rearrangement links TRBV4-2 to TRBJ1-1; D gene ambiguous. There are 13 residues in the CDR3. Trimming pared 4 bases from V and 0 bases from J, leaving 6 bases between. CDR1 and CDR2 from the germline V gene are LGHNA and YNFKEQ. CDR3 amino acids: CASSLYMNTEAFF. In DNA form, the CDR3 reads TGTGCCAGCAGCCTATACATGAACACTGAAGCTTTCTTT.

The CDR3 sequence is CASSVGQNSYEQYF. The CDR3 region has the DNA TGCGCCAGCAGTGTAGGACAGAATTCCTACGAGCAGTACTTC. The J gene is TRBJ2-7, the V gene TRBV10-1; TRBD1 might be the D (6 bases). Per germline, CDR1 WNHNN and CDR2 SYGVQD (reference sequence). V was cut by 4 bases and J by 1 base, with 11 bases left in between. This CDR3 is 14 amino acids long.

V and J are TRBV7-9 and TRBJ2-5, with D perhaps matching TRBD2 (6 bases). The CDR3 is made up of 12 amino acids. Between the trimmed V and J ends, which lost 5 bases and 7 bases, there was a span of 11 bases. Germline V gene lookup returns CDR1 SEHNR and CDR2 FQNEAQ (reference sequence). The CDR3 here is CASSPPGRTQYF. CDR3 in DNA: TGTGCCAGCAGCCCCCCCGGGAGGACCCAGTACTTC.

The chain links TRBV5-8 to TRBJ2-3, with 8 bases matching TRBD2. Germline lookup yields CDR1 SGHTS and CDR2 YDEGEE. The CDR3 runs to 12 residues. The ends lost 2 bases at V and 11 bases at J; junction bases unmatched: 4. CDR3: CASSLGTRGQYF. DNA for the CDR3: TGTGCCAGCAGCTTAGGGACTAGGGGGCAGTATTTT.

This clone appeared a few times. This sequence joins TRBV2 and TRBJ1-5; 8 bases are a match to TRBD1. In germline, CDR1 is SNHLY, CDR2 FYNNEI. The length of the CDR3 is 13 residues. V shed 6 bases and J 9 bases; nucleotides not matched to a gene: 7. CDR3 amino acids: CASRGQARGPQHF. In DNA, the CDR3 is TGTGCCAGCAGGGGACAGGCCCGTGGGCCCCAGCATTTT.

This chain links TRBV21-1 with TRBJ1-2. TRBV21-1 is flagged as a pseudogene. This CDR3 region has 18 residues. Here the CDR3 DNA reads TGTGCCAGCAGCAAATGGTGGGTTCAGGACCTAGCTAACTATGGCTACACCTTC. Protein sequence: CASSKWWVQDLANYGYTF.

The gene calls are TRBV7-3 and TRBJ2-2; D remains ambiguous. The CDR3 extends over 11 amino acids. Trimming took 4 bases from V and 6 from J, leaving 3 bases between them. Per germline, CDR1 SGHTA and CDR2 FQGTGA. Here the CDR3 reads CASSSPGELFF. In DNA, the CDR3 is TGTGCCAGCAGCTCGCCCGGGGAGCTGTTTTTT.

This chain joins TRBV27 and TRBJ1-2, with a possible D match to TRBD1 (6 bases). Germline V lookup: CDR1 MNHEY, CDR2 SMNVEV (reference sequence). V was shortened by 0 bases and J by 3 bases, with 11 bases between the two germline ends. The CDR3 has 15 amino acids. The CDR3 loop is CASSLSDGGHYGYTF. The CDR3 region has the DNA TGTGCCAGCAGTTTATCGGACGGGGGCCACTATGGCTACACCTTC.

This clone showed up just once. The J gene is TRBJ2-1, the V gene TRBV5-1; possibly TRBD1 for D (7 bases). The V gene lost 1 base and the J gene lost 6 bases, with 20 bases spanning the gap. CDR1 and CDR2 (germline): SGHRS, YFSETQ. The CDR3 runs 17 residues. This chain's CDR3 is CASSLRLRQGLTNEQFF. The CDR3 coding sequence is TGCGCCAGCAGCTTGAGGCTTAGACAGGGACTTACCAATGAGCAGTTCTTC.

The DNA of the CDR3 is TGTGCCAGCAGCTTTAGTGGGTTGGAGCAGGACTATGGCTACACCTTC. Translating gives CASSFSGLEQDYGYTF. J is TRBJ1-2 and V is TRBV7-9; D is uncertain. V lost 3 bases and J lost 3, with 17 bases in between. The CDR3 sequence is 16 residues long. CDR1 SEHNR and CDR2 FQNEAQ come from the germline V gene (reference sequence).

This sequence joins TRBV4-1 and TRBJ1-2; D not resolved. Trimming removed 1 base from V and 8 bases from J, with 11 bases in between. Germline V gene lookup returns CDR1 MGHRA and CDR2 YSYEKL. This CDR3 has 13 amino acids. The CDR3 loop reads CASSQGTLGGYTF. In DNA, the CDR3 is TGCGCCAGCAGCCAAGGGACCCTTGGGGGCTACACCTTC.

The rearrangement joins TRBV19 to TRBJ2-2; TRBD1 matches 9 bases. This CDR3 comprises 15 residues. Trimming at V came to 6 bases and at J to 5 bases, leaving 7 bases not matched to a gene. Germline V gene sequence: CDR1 LNHDA, CDR2 SQIVND (reference sequence). This CDR3 reads CASRTGTGRTGELFF. The CDR3 DNA is TGTGCCAGTAGGACCGGGACAGGGCGTACCGGGGAGCTGTTTTTT. Looking up the rest from reference TRBV19 and TRBJ2-2 gives the full variable domain: DGGITQSPKYLFRKEGQNVTLSCEQNLNHDAMYWYRQDPGQGLRLIYYSQIVNDFQKGDIAEGYSVSREKKESFPLTVTSAQKNPTAFYLCASRTGTGRTGELFFGEGSRLTVL.

V usage is TRBV7-9 and J usage is TRBJ2-5, with 7 nucleotides matching TRBD2. The CDR3 runs to 15 residues. The junction had 12 bases not matched to a gene; V was cut back by 8 bases and J by 3 bases. Germline assignment: CDR1 SEHNR and CDR2 FQNEAQ (reference sequence). The CDR3 sequence is CASSLGGGAEETQYF. CDR3 DNA: TGTGCCAGCTCACTGGGCGGGGGAGCCGAAGAGACCCAGTACTTC.

V usage is TRBV7-2 and J usage is TRBJ1-1, with D maybe TRBD1 (5 bases). The CDR3 runs 14 residues. CDR1 is SGHTA, CDR2 FQGNSA, per germline. Trimming stripped 1 base from V and 1 base from J, with 7 bases between. The DNA for the CDR3 is TGTGCCAGCAGCTTAGGGGGGGGGAACACTGAAGCTTTCTTT. Protein sequence: CASSLGGGNTEAFF.